This entry lists 4 T cell receptor beta chains sequenced from one sample in a study of vaccination and CD4 T cells after COVID-19. This sample's treatment: roughly 10-day PBMC culture with coronavirus spike peptide pools or control peptides (ViraFEST assay). No antigen is known for these receptors. Oncomine TCR Beta short-read sequencing was applied to DNA from cultured CD4+ T cells. TCRdb passed the PCR reads through MiXCR, listing each CDR3 protein once. This sample has about 5,200 distinct CDR3 sequences, with around 30% found just once. The specimen was CD4+ T cells from blood, cultured in vitro, collected after SARS-CoV-2 vaccination. The receptors were gathered from a human donor who had recovered from COVID-19.

The chain uses TRBV19 and TRBJ2-1; 9 bases are a match to TRBD1. The V and J ends lost 7 bases and 4 bases, in that order; junction bases with no gene match: 8. The CDR3 covers 15 residues. Germline CDR1 is LNHDA and CDR2 is SQIVND (reference sequence). The DNA of the CDR3 is TGTGCCAGTACCCTGGACAGGGGAGGGTACAATGAGCAGTTCTTC. Translated, it gives CASTLDRGGYNEQFF.

This clonotype appeared a few times. The rearrangement joins TRBV20-1 to TRBJ2-7; 12 bases match TRBD2. CDR1 is DFQATT, CDR2 SNEGSKA, per germline (reference sequence). V lost 3 bases, J lost 4 bases, and 13 bases stayed unmatched. This CDR3 has 17 amino acids. In DNA, the CDR3 is TGCAGTGCTAGTCACGTAGGACTAGCGGGAAGCGGATACGAGCAGTACTTC. Residues: CSASHVGLAGSGYEQYF.

This clonotype is medium-sized (0.01 to 0.1%). The chain employs TRBV7-8 and TRBJ2-5, with D perhaps matching TRBD1 (5 bases). The CDR3 is 16 residues long. Looked up from germline, CDR1 is SGHVS and CDR2 is FQNEAQ. V lost 3 bases and J lost 2, with 16 bases in between. CDR3 in DNA: TGTGCCAGCAGCTTGGCGATGTGGGGCCTACAAGAGACCCAGTACTTC. It specifies CASSLAMWGLQETQYF.

This chain uses TRBV7-2 with TRBJ2-7; D possibly matches TRBD1 or TRBD2 (6 bases each). The CDR3 loop spans 15 amino acids. The V gene lost 1 base and the J gene lost 4 bases, with 14 bases spanning the gap. The germline V gene has CDR1 SGHTA and CDR2 FQGNSA. CDR3 amino acids: CASSLEQGLIYEQYF. CDR3 DNA sequence: TGTGCCAGCAGCTTAGAACAGGGACTGATTTACGAGCAGTACTTC. Looking up the rest from reference TRBV7-2 and TRBJ2-7 gives the full variable domain: GAGVSQSPSNKVTEKGKDVELRCDPISGHTALYWYRQSLGQGLEFLIYFQGNSAPDKSGLPSDRFSAERTGGSVSTLTIQRTQQEDSAVYLCASSLEQGLIYEQYFGPGTRLTVT.